The source of this T cell receptor (beta chain) is a study of T-cell reconstitution after alpha-beta-depleted transplantation in children. Overall study findings and caveats: T-cell counts and diversity at one year following transplant were attributed mainly to newly produced T cells.

The ends lost 3 bases at V and 7 bases at J; junction bases unmatched: 4. The germline CDR1 and CDR2 sequences are SGHAT and FQNNGV. This CDR3 is built from 14 residues. This clonotype has a handful of counts. Its antigen is unknown. Unique molecular identifiers were incorporated into the prepared TCRbeta library. TCRdb used MiXCR to reprocess the PCR reads, holding one entry per CDR3 protein. The data contain 330,000 or so distinct CDR3 sequences, roughly 7.8% of them singletons. Sequenced material: peripheral blood, taken 360 days after TCRalphabeta/CD19-depleted stem cell transplant. The chain combines TRBV11-2 with TRBJ2-1; 9 bases match TRBD2. This TCR came from a female patient aged 2-9 years who had a stem cell transplant for Fanconi anemia, so the T cells may come from the graft donor. The CDR3: CASSLAGGFNEQFF. The CDR3, as DNA: TGTGCCAGCAGCTTGGCGGGGGGGTTTAATGAGCAGTTCTTC. The whole variable domain, remainder taken from reference TRBV11-2 and TRBJ2-1, is EAGVAQSPRYKIIEKRQSVAFWCNPISGHATLYWYQQILGQGPKLLIQFQNNGVVDDSQLPKDRFSAERLKGVDSTLKIQPAKLEDSAVYLCASSLAGGFNEQFFGPGTRLTVL.